A single sample gave rise to the 9 T cell receptor beta chains below, sequenced in a study of T cell changes during pregnancy in multiple sclerosis. Sequencing was performed with immunoSEQ multiplex PCR; in TCRdb, only in-frame clones are kept and a portion is missing. The sample records approximately 44,000 clones, over 90% being singletons. The sample here was CD8+ T cells from peripheral blood mononuclear cells, taken in the third trimester of pregnancy. The receptors come from a female donor with multiple sclerosis, enrolled in a pregnancy study.

This sequence joins TRBV6-5 and TRBJ1-1; D not resolved. The CDR3 sequence is 11 residues long. Trimming left V 4 bases short and J 10 bases short, with 10 bases between. CDR1 and CDR2 from the germline V gene are MNHEY and SVGAGI. The DNA of the CDR3 is TGTGCCAGCAGTTCCATTTACGGAGCTTTCTTT. Translation gives CASSSIYGAFF.

The J gene is TRBJ2-1, the V gene TRBV28, with 12 bases aligning to TRBD2. CDR1 and CDR2 (germline): MDHEN, SYDVKM. The V segment lost 6 bases and the J segment 3 bases; nucleotides outside the gene matches: 6. The CDR3 sequence is 16 residues long. CDR3 DNA: TGTGCCAGCAGCTTAGGACTAGCGGGGATCTACAATGAGCAGTTCTTC. As protein: CASSLGLAGIYNEQFF.

CDR3 loop: CASSQEPAQGSGNTIYF. The CDR3 coding sequence is TGCGCCAGCAGCCAAGAGCCGGCGCAGGGCTCTGGAAACACCATATATTTT. The chain couples TRBV4-1 to TRBJ1-3; D may be TRBD1 (5 bases). V dropped 0 bases and J dropped 0 bases, with 12 bases sitting between them. The CDR3 is made up of 17 amino acids. Germline V gene lookup returns CDR1 MGHRA and CDR2 YSYEKL.

V and J are TRBV18 and TRBJ1-1; D perhaps matches TRBD1 (5 bases). Germline CDR1 is KGHSH and CDR2 is LQKENI. There are 17 residues in the CDR3. Trimming removed 2 bases at V and 3 bases at J, with 19 bases between. CDR3 protein: CASSPSPRGGLHTEAFF. CDR3 nucleotides: TGTGCCAGCTCACCATCTCCGAGGGGAGGACTCCACACTGAAGCTTTCTTT.

J is TRBJ2-3 and V is TRBV7-8, with D unclear. The CDR3 is made up of 13 amino acids. Germline values: CDR1 SGHVS, CDR2 FQNEAQ. Trimming removed 2 bases at V and 2 bases at J, with 5 bases between. The CDR3 loop is CASSLTYTDTQYF. CDR3 in DNA: TGTGCCAGCAGCTTAACTTACACAGATACGCAGTATTTT.

This clone came up once. The gene calls are TRBV27 and TRBJ2-3; 9 bases fit TRBD2. After removal of 5 bases from V and 2 bases from J, the junction contained 5 bases not matched to a gene. Germline CDR1 MNHEY, CDR2 SMNVEV (reference sequence). The CDR3 contains 15 residues. CDR3 in amino acids: CASSKTSGSTDTQYF. The CDR3 coding sequence is TGTGCCAGCAGTAAGACTAGCGGATCCACAGATACGCAGTATTTT.

In this sample, this clone turned up once. The V gene is TRBV9, the J gene TRBJ2-1, with D perhaps matching TRBD2 (6 bases). Trimming stripped 3 bases from V and 3 bases from J, with 10 bases between. CDR1 and CDR2 from the germline V gene are SGDLS and YYNGEE. The CDR3 contains 14 residues. The CDR3 nucleotides are TGTGCCAGCAGCGCCGGGAGTTACTACAATGAGCAGTTCTTC. Its translation is CASSAGSYYNEQFF.

The chain employs TRBV5-4 and TRBJ2-7, with D unresolved. The CDR3 is 13 residues long. Deletions cut 4 bases from V and 0 bases from J, with 8 bases between. Germline V gene data show CDR1 as SGHNT and CDR2 as YYREEE (reference sequence). CDR3 coding DNA: TGTGCCAGCAGCCCGCTAGGCTCCTACGAGCAGTACTTC. Protein sequence: CASSPLGSYEQYF. Using reference TRBV5-4 and TRBJ2-7 for the parts outside the CDR3, the full variable domain is ETGVTQSPTHLIKTRGQQVTLRCSSQSGHNTVSWYQQALGQGPQFIFQYYREEENGRGNFPPRFSGLQFPNYSSELNVNALELDDSALYLCASSPLGSYEQYFGPGTRLTVT.

CDR3: CASSLVRQERPAFF. The CDR3 DNA reads as TGTGCCAGCAGCTTAGTGCGTCAGGAACGTCCGGCTTTCTTT. The chain combines TRBV7-3 with TRBJ1-1; the D is unclear. Trimming left V 2 bases short and J 11 bases short, with 18 bases between. The CDR3 runs 14 residues. CDR1 and CDR2 (germline): SGHTA, FQGTGA.